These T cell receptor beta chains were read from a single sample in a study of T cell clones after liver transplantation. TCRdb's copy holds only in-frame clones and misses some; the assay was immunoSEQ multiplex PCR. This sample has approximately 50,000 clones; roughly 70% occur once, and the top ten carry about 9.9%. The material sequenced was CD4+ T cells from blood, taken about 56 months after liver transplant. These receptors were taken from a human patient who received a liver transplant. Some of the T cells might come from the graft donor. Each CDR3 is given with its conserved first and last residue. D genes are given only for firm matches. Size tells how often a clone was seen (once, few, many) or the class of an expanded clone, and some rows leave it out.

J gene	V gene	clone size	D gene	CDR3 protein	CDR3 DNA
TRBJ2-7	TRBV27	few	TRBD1	CASSFGTGWGSYEQYF	TGTGCCAGCAGTTTCGGGACAGGGTGGGGGTCCTACGAGCAGTACTTC
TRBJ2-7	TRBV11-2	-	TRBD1	CASSPGQGLNEQYF	TGTGCCAGCAGCCCAGGACAGGGTCTTAACGAGCAGTACTTC
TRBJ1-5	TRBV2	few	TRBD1	CASREGTGASNQPQHF	TGTGCCAGCAGGGAGGGGACAGGGGCAAGCAATCAGCCCCAGCATTTT
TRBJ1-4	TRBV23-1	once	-	CASSQRNEKLFF	TGCGCCAGCAGTCAAAGGAATGAAAAACTGTTTTTT
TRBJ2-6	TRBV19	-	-	CASSPDSGANVLTF	TGTGCCAGTAGTCCCGACTCTGGGGCCAACGTCCTGACTTTC
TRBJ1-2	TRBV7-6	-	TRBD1	CASSQNRRTGANYGYTF	TGTGCCAGCAGCCAAAACAGACGGACAGGGGCTAACTATGGCTACACCTTC
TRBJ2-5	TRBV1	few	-	CTSRNLQETQYF	TGCACCAGCAGAAACCTCCAAGAGACCCAGTACTTC
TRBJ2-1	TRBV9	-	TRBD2	CASSGGGLEQFF	TGTGCCAGCAGCGGCGGGGGGCTCGAGCAGTTCTTC
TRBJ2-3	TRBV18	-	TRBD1	CASSPGRGPTDTQYF	TGTGCCAGCTCACCAGGTAGGGGGCCCACAGATACGCAGTATTTT
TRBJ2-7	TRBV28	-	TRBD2	CASSSTSASSYEQYF	TGTGCCAGCAGTTCCACTAGCGCGAGCTCCTACGAGCAGTACTTC
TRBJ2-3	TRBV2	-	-	CASKSRRVTDTQYF	TGTGCCAGCAAGAGCCGACGGGTCACAGATACGCAGTATTTT
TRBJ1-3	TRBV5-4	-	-	CASSIDRSGNTIYF	TGTGCCAGCAGCATAGACAGGTCCGGAAACACCATATATTTT
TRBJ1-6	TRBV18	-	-	CASSQDKQNSPLHF	TGTGCCAGCTCACAGGACAAGCAAAATTCACCCCTCCACTTT
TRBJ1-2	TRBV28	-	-	CASRSPYGGRVGYTF	TGTGCCAGCAGGTCCCCCTATGGGGGACGGGTAGGCTACACCTTC
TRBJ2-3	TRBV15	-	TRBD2	CATSREIGMGGEDTQYF	TGTGCCACCAGCAGAGAAATCGGTATGGGAGGGGAAGATACGCAGTATTTT
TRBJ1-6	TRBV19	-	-	CASTALLNSPLHF	TGTGCCAGCACTGCGCTATTGAATTCACCCCTCCACTTT
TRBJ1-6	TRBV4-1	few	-	CASSQPVGPLHF	TGCGCCAGCAGCCAACCCGTAGGGCCCCTCCACTTT
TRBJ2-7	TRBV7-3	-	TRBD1	CASSLQGQGGYEQYF	TGTGCCAGCAGCCTACAGGGACAGGGGGGGTACGAGCAGTACTTC
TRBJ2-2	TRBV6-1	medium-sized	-	CAIGNTGELFF	TGTGCCATTGGTAACACCGGGGAGCTGTTTTTT
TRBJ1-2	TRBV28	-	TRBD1	CASRRTGGAYGYTF	TGTGCCAGCAGGAGGACAGGGGGCGCCTATGGCTACACCTTC
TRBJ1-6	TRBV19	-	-	CASSISSGAYNSPLHF	TGTGCCAGTAGTATATCGTCGGGAGCCTATAATTCACCCCTCCACTTT
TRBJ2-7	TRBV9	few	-	CASSVGSLGAPQEQYF	TGTGCCAGCAGCGTAGGGTCGCTGGGGGCTCCCCAGGAGCAGTACTTC
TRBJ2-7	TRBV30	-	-	CAWSVAGQLYEQYF	TGTGCCTGGAGTGTGGCGGGGCAGCTCTACGAGCAGTACTTC
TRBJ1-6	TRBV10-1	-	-	CASHDLPSRDYNSPLHF	TGCGCCAGCCACGACCTACCGTCCAGGGACTATAATTCACCCCTCCACTTT
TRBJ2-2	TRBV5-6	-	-	CASSLWGGPPGELFF	TGTGCCAGCAGCTTGTGGGGGGGGCCCCCCGGGGAGCTGTTTTTT
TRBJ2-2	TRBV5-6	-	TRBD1	CASSPGQGATGELFF	TGTGCCAGCAGCCCGGGACAGGGTGCGACCGGGGAGCTGTTTTTT
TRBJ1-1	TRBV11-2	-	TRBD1	CASSHQGGATEAFF	TGTGCCAGCAGCCACCAGGGGGGCGCCACTGAAGCTTTCTTT
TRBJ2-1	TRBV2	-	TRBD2	CASSVAPPGTSFNNEQFF	TGTGCCAGCAGTGTTGCACCCCCCGGGACTAGCTTTAACAATGAGCAGTTCTTC
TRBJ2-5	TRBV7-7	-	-	CASSLSGIQETQYF	TGTGCCAGCAGCTTATCGGGCATCCAAGAGACCCAGTACTTC
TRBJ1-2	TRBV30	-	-	CAWRFSTRGGYTF	TGTGCCTGGAGATTCTCCACTCGAGGGGGCTACACCTTC
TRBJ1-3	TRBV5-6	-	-	CASSRRDRISGNTIYF	TGTGCCAGCAGTCGTAGAGACAGGATCTCTGGAAACACCATATATTTT
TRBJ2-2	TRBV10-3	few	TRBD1	CAIRGQGGTGELFF	TGTGCCATCAGAGGACAGGGAGGCACCGGGGAGCTGTTTTTT
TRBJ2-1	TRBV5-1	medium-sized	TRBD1	CASSITGDNEQFF	TGCGCCAGCAGCATAACAGGGGACAATGAGCAGTTCTTC
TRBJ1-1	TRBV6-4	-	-	CASSEVEGPGTEAFF	TGTGCCAGCAGTGAGGTGGAGGGGCCAGGCACTGAAGCTTTCTTT
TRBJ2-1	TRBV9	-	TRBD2	CASSVEVRGAGNEQFF	TGTGCCAGCAGCGTTGAGGTGCGGGGGGCCGGCAATGAGCAGTTCTTC
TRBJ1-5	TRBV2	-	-	CASAFYSNQPQHF	TGTGCCAGCGCATTTTATAGCAATCAGCCCCAGCATTTT
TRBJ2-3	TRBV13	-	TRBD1	CASSVQGAGDTQYF	TGTGCCAGCAGCGTACAGGGGGCCGGAGATACGCAGTATTTT
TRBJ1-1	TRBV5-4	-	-	CASSSQIGGVTEAFF	TGTGCCAGCAGCTCCCAAATCGGGGGCGTCACTGAAGCTTTCTTT
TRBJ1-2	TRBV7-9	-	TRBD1	CASSPPRHRGNYGYTF	TGTGCCAGCAGCCCCCCACGTCACAGGGGTAACTATGGCTACACCTTC
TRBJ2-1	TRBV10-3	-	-	CAISAGGGTVSSYNEQFF	TGTGCCATCAGTGCGGGGGGCGGGACGGTTAGCTCCTACAATGAGCAGTTCTTC
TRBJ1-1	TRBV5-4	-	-	CASSLDRSDTEAFF	TGTGCCAGCAGCTTGGATCGCAGTGACACTGAAGCTTTCTTT
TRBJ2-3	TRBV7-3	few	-	CASSLTISTDTQYF	TGTGCCAGCAGCTTAACCATTAGCACAGATACGCAGTATTTT
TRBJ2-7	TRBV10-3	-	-	CAISEGAYEQYF	TGTGCCATCAGTGAGGGGGCCTACGAGCAGTACTTC
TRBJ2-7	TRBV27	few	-	CASSGFYEQYF	TGTGCCAGCAGTGGATTTTACGAGCAGTACTTC
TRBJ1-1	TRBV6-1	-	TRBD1	CASRDRGPAEAFF	TGTGCCAGCAGAGACAGGGGGCCTGCTGAAGCTTTCTTT
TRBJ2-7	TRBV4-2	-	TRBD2	CASSTGLAGSVYEQYF	TGTGCCAGCAGCACCGGACTAGCGGGATCGGTCTACGAGCAGTACTTC
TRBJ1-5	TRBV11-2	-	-	CASSTDLNQPQHF	TGTGCCAGCAGCACGGACCTGAATCAGCCCCAGCATTTT